This is a list of T cell receptor beta chains from one sample in a study of shared clonotypes between healthy human individuals. Libraries were prepared by immunoSEQ multiplex PCR; TCRdb keeps only in-frame clonotypes and omits some of them. This table has about 2.4 million clones, 80% to 95% appearing once. Input material: naive CD4+ T cells from PBMCs. These receptors originate from a man between 18 and 29 years old in good health. Some clones in this sample may be carry-over from other donors' samples. Both conserved end residues are part of each CDR3. Each record gives: D gene, V gene, J gene, CDR3 protein, CDR3 DNA. A D gene is named only where the DNA matches it firmly.

TRBD2	TRBV11-2	TRBJ2-2	CASSPGLANTGELFF	TGTGCCAGCAGCCCGGGACTAGCGAACACCGGGGAGCTGTTTTTT
TRBD1	TRBV6-5	TRBJ1-1	CASSRRATGGEAFF	TGTGCCAGCAGCCGTCGGGCCACAGGGGGTGAAGCTTTCTTT
NA	TRBV4-3	TRBJ2-5	CASSQERRKTQYF	TGCGCCAGCAGCCAAGAAAGGCGGAAGACCCAGTACTTC
NA	TRBV18	TRBJ2-5	CASSPPSAETQYF	TGTGCCAGCTCACCACCCTCGGCAGAGACCCAGTACTTC
NA	TRBV5-1	TRBJ1-3	CASSSQGRGNTIYF	TGCGCCAGCAGCTCACAGGGACGTGGAAACACCATATATTTT
TRBD2	TRBV30	TRBJ2-5	CARREGGETQYF	TGTGCCCGGCGGGAGGGGGGGGAGACCCAGTACTTC
NA	TRBV6-5	TRBJ2-2	CASRDENTGELFF	TGTGCCAGCAGGGACGAGAACACCGGGGAGCTGTTTTTT
NA	TRBV9	TRBJ2-2	CASSVERTTPGTGELFF	TGTGCCAGCAGCGTAGAGAGAACTACCCCGGGCACCGGGGAGCTGTTTTTT
NA	TRBV20-1	TRBJ2-1	CSARGQEQFF	TGCAGTGCTAGGGGTCAGGAGCAGTTCTTC
TRBD2	TRBV11-2	TRBJ2-3	CASSPRGRTDTQYF	TGTGCCAGCAGCCCGCGCGGGAGAACAGATACGCAGTATTTT
NA	TRBV10-3	TRBJ1-6	CAISVYGVRSPLHF	TGTGCCATCAGTGTTTATGGGGTCCGCTCACCCCTCCACTTT